This is a list of T cell receptor beta chains from one sample in a study of long-term antiretroviral therapy in people with HIV. The repertoire was sequenced with immunoSEQ multiplex PCR; TCRdb's copy has only in-frame clones and lacks some. The repertoire has about 30,000 clones, roughly 95% of them found once; the top ten carry roughly 8%. The sample in question was unsorted PBMCs, obtained 6 to 6.5 years after starting antiretroviral therapy. These receptors were obtained from a man aged 30 to 45 with HIV. CDR3s include the opening cysteine and the closing phenylalanine or tryptophan. D genes are given only for firm matches. Clone size, where shown, is once, few, many, or a class for clones that have expanded.

d_gene: TRBD2; j_gene: TRBJ2-7; v_gene: TRBV5-5; abundance: .; CDR3aa: CASRGGGSAYEQYF; CDR3nt: TGTGCCAGCCGAGGCGGGGGTAGTGCCTACGAGCAGTACTTC
d_gene: .; j_gene: TRBJ1-2; v_gene: TRBV6-1; abundance: .; CDR3aa: CASSETLRDYGYTF; CDR3nt: TGTGCCAGCAGTGAGACACTTCGGGACTATGGCTACACCTTC
d_gene: .; j_gene: TRBJ2-2; v_gene: TRBV7-9; abundance: .; CDR3aa: CASRLTGSPTGELFF; CDR3nt: TGTGCCAGCAGATTGACGGGCAGCCCGACCGGGGAGCTGTTTTTT
d_gene: .; j_gene: TRBJ2-5; v_gene: TRBV12-5; abundance: .; CDR3aa: CASGLEVGTQYF; CDR3nt: TGTGCTAGTGGTTTGGAGGTGGGGACCCAGTACTTC
d_gene: TRBD2; j_gene: TRBJ2-1; v_gene: TRBV9; abundance: .; CDR3aa: CASSVGLAGFNNEQFF; CDR3nt: TGTGCCAGCAGCGTGGGACTAGCGGGTTTCAACAATGAGCAGTTCTTC
d_gene: TRBD2; j_gene: TRBJ2-5; v_gene: TRBV7-2; abundance: .; CDR3aa: CASSLVSGGQGEETQYF; CDR3nt: TGTGCCAGCAGCTTAGTTAGCGGGGGGCAAGGGGAAGAGACCCAGTACTTC
d_gene: .; j_gene: TRBJ2-7; v_gene: TRBV13; abundance: .; CDR3aa: CASSLVGGLREQYF; CDR3nt: TGTGCCAGCAGCTTAGTAGGGGGGCTGCGAGAGCAGTACTTC
d_gene: TRBD2; j_gene: TRBJ2-1; v_gene: TRBV7-2; abundance: .; CDR3aa: CASSETSGSMLEQFF; CDR3nt: TGTGCCAGCAGCGAAACTAGCGGGAGCATGCTTGAGCAGTTCTTC
d_gene: .; j_gene: TRBJ1-1; v_gene: TRBV28; abundance: .; CDR3aa: CASSLYRDTEAFF; CDR3nt: TGTGCCAGCAGTTTATATAGGGACACTGAAGCTTTCTTT
d_gene: .; j_gene: TRBJ2-7; v_gene: TRBV6-6; abundance: .; CDR3aa: CASSYSRLALSYEQYF; CDR3nt: TGTGCCAGCAGTTACTCTCGCCTAGCGCTCTCCTACGAGCAGTACTTC
d_gene: .; j_gene: TRBJ2-7; v_gene: TRBV27; abundance: .; CDR3aa: CASSLTGYYEQYF; CDR3nt: TGTGCCAGCAGTTTGACCGGCTACTACGAGCAGTACTTC
d_gene: TRBD1; j_gene: TRBJ1-2; v_gene: TRBV5-6; abundance: .; CDR3aa: CASSFEDRGSYGYTF; CDR3nt: TGTGCCAGCAGCTTCGAGGACAGGGGCTCCTATGGCTACACCTTC
d_gene: .; j_gene: TRBJ1-1; v_gene: TRBV7-3; abundance: .; CDR3aa: CASSLFVGRVAFF; CDR3nt: TGTGCCAGCAGCCTGTTTGTAGGACGGGTAGCTTTCTTT
d_gene: TRBD2; j_gene: TRBJ2-5; v_gene: TRBV5-1; abundance: .; CDR3aa: CASSLYGGGEETQYF; CDR3nt: TGCGCCAGCTCCCTGTATGGCGGGGGGGAAGAGACCCAGTACTTC
d_gene: TRBD2; j_gene: TRBJ2-4; v_gene: TRBV7-2; abundance: .; CDR3aa: CASSFRRASGAFVEDIQYF; CDR3nt: TGTGCCAGCAGCTTCCGCCGGGCTAGCGGAGCTTTTGTGGAGGACATTCAGTACTTC
d_gene: .; j_gene: TRBJ1-6; v_gene: TRBV4-3; abundance: once; CDR3aa: CASSQDSFGAFPLHF; CDR3nt: TGCGCCAGCAGCCAAGATTCCTTTGGGGCTTTTCCCCTCCACTTT
d_gene: .; j_gene: TRBJ2-1; v_gene: TRBV5-5; abundance: .; CDR3aa: CASSLDSPVYNEQFF; CDR3nt: TGTGCCAGCAGCCTCGACAGTCCCGTCTACAATGAGCAGTTCTTC
d_gene: .; j_gene: TRBJ2-7; v_gene: TRBV7-2; abundance: once; CDR3aa: CASSLDSSGVSYEQYF; CDR3nt: TGTGCCAGCAGCTTAGACTCTTCCGGGGTCTCCTACGAGCAGTACTTC
d_gene: .; j_gene: TRBJ2-5; v_gene: TRBV6-5; abundance: few; CDR3aa: CASSPERADQETQYF; CDR3nt: TGTGCCAGCAGCCCGGAGCGGGCTGACCAAGAGACCCAGTACTTC
d_gene: .; j_gene: TRBJ2-2; v_gene: TRBV6-4; abundance: .; CDR3aa: CASSEYENTGELFF; CDR3nt: TGTGCCAGCAGTGAATACGAGAACACCGGGGAGCTGTTTTTT
d_gene: .; j_gene: TRBJ1-1; v_gene: TRBV6-4; abundance: .; CDR3aa: CASSDSTGGGTEAFF; CDR3nt: TGTGCCAGCAGTGACTCGACCGGGGGCGGCACTGAAGCTTTCTTT
d_gene: .; j_gene: TRBJ1-1; v_gene: TRBV7-9; abundance: .; CDR3aa: CASSLGPGVGTEAFF; CDR3nt: TGTGCCAGCAGCTTAGGTCCAGGGGTGGGCACTGAAGCTTTCTTT
d_gene: .; j_gene: TRBJ2-7; v_gene: TRBV5-5; abundance: .; CDR3aa: CASSAGPGYEQYF; CDR3nt: TGTGCCAGCAGCGCAGGGCCGGGCTACGAGCAGTACTTC
d_gene: .; j_gene: TRBJ1-1; v_gene: TRBV19; abundance: .; CDR3aa: CASSQGRDTEAFF; CDR3nt: TGTGCCAGTAGTCAGGGCCGGGATACTGAAGCTTTCTTT
d_gene: .; j_gene: TRBJ2-6; v_gene: TRBV6-1; abundance: .; CDR3aa: CASSETAAKSGANVLTF; CDR3nt: TGTGCCAGCAGTGAGACGGCGGCAAAATCTGGGGCCAACGTCCTGACTTTC
d_gene: .; j_gene: TRBJ2-1; v_gene: TRBV19; abundance: .; CDR3aa: CASFQGYEQFF; CDR3nt: TGTGCCAGTTTTCAAGGCTATGAGCAGTTCTTC
d_gene: .; j_gene: TRBJ2-7; v_gene: TRBV5-1; abundance: once; CDR3aa: CASSLTSRQGFRHEQYF; CDR3nt: TGCGCCAGCAGCTTGACCAGCAGGCAGGGGTTTCGTCACGAGCAGTACTTC
d_gene: .; j_gene: TRBJ1-5; v_gene: TRBV2; abundance: .; CDR3aa: CASSTGLEPQHF; CDR3nt: TGTGCCAGCAGTACAGGGTTGGAGCCCCAGCATTTT
d_gene: .; j_gene: TRBJ2-7; v_gene: TRBV7-2; abundance: .; CDR3aa: CASSLMTLEAYEQYF; CDR3nt: TGTGCCAGCAGCTTAATGACGCTAGAGGCCTACGAGCAGTACTTC
d_gene: .; j_gene: TRBJ1-4; v_gene: TRBV27; abundance: .; CDR3aa: CASSLWGNNEKLFF; CDR3nt: TGTGCCAGCAGTTTGTGGGGGAATAATGAAAAACTGTTTTTT
d_gene: .; j_gene: TRBJ2-7; v_gene: TRBV11-2; abundance: .; CDR3aa: CASRPNKVGGLYEQYF; CDR3nt: TGTGCCAGCAGACCAAATAAGGTGGGGGGCCTCTACGAGCAGTACTTC
d_gene: .; j_gene: TRBJ1-1; v_gene: TRBV27; abundance: .; CDR3aa: CASTPTGIGTEAFF; CDR3nt: TGTGCCAGCACCCCCACAGGGATCGGCACTGAAGCTTTCTTT
d_gene: TRBD1; j_gene: TRBJ1-2; v_gene: TRBV2; abundance: .; CDR3aa: CASKWQGALGYTF; CDR3nt: TGTGCCAGCAAGTGGCAGGGGGCCTTGGGCTACACCTTC